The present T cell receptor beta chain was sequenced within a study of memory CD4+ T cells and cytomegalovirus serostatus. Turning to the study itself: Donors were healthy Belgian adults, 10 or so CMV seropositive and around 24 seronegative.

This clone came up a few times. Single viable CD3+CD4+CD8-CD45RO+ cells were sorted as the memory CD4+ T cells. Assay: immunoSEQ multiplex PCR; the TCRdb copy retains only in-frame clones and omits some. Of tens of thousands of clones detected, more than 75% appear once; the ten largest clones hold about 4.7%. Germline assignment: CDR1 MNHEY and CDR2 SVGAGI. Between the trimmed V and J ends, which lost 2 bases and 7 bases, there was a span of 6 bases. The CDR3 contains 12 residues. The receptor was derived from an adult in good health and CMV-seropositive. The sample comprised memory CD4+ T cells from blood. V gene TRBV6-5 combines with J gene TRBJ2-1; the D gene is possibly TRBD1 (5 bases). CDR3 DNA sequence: TGTGCCAGCAGTTACAAGGGGAATGAGCAGTTCTTC. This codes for CASSYKGNEQFF.